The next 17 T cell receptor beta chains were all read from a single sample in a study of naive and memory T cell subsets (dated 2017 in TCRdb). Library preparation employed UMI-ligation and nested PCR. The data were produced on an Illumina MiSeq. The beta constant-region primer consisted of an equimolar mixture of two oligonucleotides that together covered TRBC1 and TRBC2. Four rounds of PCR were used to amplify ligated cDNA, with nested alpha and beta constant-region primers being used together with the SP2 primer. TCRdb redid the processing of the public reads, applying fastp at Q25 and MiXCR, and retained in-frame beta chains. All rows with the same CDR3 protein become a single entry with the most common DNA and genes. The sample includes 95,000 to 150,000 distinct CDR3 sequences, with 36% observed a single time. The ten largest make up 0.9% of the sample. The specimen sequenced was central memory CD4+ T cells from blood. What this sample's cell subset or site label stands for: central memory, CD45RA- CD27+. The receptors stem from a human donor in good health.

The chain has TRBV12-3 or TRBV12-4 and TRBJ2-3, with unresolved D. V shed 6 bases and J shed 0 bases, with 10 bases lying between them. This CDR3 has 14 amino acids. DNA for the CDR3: TGTGCCAGCAGGGCTTTGGTCAGCACAGATACGCAGTATTTT. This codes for CASRALVSTDTQYF.

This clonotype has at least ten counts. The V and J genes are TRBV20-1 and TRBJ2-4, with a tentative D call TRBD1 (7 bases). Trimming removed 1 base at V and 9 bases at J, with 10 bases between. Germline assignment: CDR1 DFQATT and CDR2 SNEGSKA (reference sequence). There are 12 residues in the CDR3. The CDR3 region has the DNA TGCAGTGCTAGAGGACAGGGAGGCATTCAGTACTTC. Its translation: CSARGQGGIQYF.

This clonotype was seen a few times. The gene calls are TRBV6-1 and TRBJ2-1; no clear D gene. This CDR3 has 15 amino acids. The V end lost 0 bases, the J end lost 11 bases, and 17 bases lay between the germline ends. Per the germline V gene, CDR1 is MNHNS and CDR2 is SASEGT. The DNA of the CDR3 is TGTGCCAGCAGTGAAGCGAAATTTTTCGTGATCAAGCAGTTCTTC. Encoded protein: CASSEAKFFVIKQFF.

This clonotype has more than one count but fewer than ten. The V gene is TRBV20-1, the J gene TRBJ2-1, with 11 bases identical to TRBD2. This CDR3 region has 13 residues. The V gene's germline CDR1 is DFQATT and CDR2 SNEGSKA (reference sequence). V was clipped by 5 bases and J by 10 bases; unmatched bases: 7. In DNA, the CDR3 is TGCAGTGCTCGGGGACTAGCGGTAGTGGAGCAGTTCTTC. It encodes CSARGLAVVEQFF.

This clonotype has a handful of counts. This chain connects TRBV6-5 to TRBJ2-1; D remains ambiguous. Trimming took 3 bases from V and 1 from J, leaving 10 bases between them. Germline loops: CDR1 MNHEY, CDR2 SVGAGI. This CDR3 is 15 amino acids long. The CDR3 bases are TGTGCCAGCAGTTATATCAATATTTCCTACAATGAGCAGTTCTTC. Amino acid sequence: CASSYINISYNEQFF.

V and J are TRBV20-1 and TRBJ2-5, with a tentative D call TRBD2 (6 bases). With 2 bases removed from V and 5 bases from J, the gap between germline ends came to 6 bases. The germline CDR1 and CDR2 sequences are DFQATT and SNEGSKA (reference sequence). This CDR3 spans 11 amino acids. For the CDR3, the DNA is TGCAGTGCTAGACTAGCGGAGACCCAGTACTTC. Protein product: CSARLAETQYF.

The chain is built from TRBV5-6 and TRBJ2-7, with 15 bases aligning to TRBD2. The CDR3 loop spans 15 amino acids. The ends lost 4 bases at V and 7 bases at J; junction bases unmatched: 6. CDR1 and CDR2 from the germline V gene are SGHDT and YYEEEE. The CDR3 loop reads CASSPYGLAGGEQYF. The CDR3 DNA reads TGTGCCAGCAGCCCGTACGGACTAGCGGGAGGGGAGCAGTACTTC.

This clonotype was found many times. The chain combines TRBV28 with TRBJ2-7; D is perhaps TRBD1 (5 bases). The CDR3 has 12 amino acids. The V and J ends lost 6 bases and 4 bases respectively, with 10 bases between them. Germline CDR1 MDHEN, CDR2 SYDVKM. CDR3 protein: CASRHDRYEQYF. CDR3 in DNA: TGTGCCAGCAGACACGACAGATACGAGCAGTACTTC.

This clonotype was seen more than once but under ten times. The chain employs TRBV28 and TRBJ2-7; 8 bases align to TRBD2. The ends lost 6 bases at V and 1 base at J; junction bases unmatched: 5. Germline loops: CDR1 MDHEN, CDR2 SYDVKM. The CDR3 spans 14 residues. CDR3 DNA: TGTGCCAGCAGCCCCTCTAGCGGGTCCTACGAGCAGTACTTC. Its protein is CASSPSSGSYEQYF.

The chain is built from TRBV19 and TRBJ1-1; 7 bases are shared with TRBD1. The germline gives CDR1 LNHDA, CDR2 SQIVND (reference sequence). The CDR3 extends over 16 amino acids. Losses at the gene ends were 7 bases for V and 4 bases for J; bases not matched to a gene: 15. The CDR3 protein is CASIPGGLRQGTEAFF. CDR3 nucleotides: TGTGCCAGTATCCCAGGGGGACTGCGCCAAGGCACTGAAGCTTTCTTT.

The CDR3 DNA reads TGTGCCAGCAGCTTAGTGGGGACAGGGGCGAATGAGCAGTTCTTC. It translates to CASSLVGTGANEQFF. The V and J genes are TRBV7-8 and TRBJ2-1; the match to TRBD1 covers 10 bases. This CDR3 is 15 amino acids long. Trimming removed 1 base from V and 7 bases from J; junction bases left unmatched: 4. Germline lookup yields CDR1 SGHVS and CDR2 FQNEAQ.

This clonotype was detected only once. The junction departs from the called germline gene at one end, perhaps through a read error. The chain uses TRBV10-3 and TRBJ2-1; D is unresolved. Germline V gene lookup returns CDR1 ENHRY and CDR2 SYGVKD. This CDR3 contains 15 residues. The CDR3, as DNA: TGTGCCATCAGTACGGACCGAGCCCACGACAATCAGCAGTTCTTC. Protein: CAISTDRAHDNQQFF.

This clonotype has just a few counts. The CDR3 protein is CASSTQGSAASVEQYF. In nucleotides, the CDR3 is TGTGCCAGCAGTACCCAGGGTAGCGCGGCGTCTGTTGAGCAGTACTTC. The V and J genes are TRBV27 and TRBJ2-7; D is perhaps TRBD1 or TRBD2 (5 bases each). V was clipped by 5 bases and J by 7 bases, with 24 bases between them. Germline CDR1 and CDR2: MNHEY and SMNVEV (reference sequence). The CDR3 has 16 residues.

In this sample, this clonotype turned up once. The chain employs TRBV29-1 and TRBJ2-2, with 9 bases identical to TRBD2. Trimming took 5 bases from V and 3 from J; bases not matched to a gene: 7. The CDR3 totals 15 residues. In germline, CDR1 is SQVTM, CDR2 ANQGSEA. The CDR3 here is CSVSSGITYTGELFF. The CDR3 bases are TGCAGCGTTTCTAGCGGGATAACGTACACCGGGGAGCTGTTTTTT.

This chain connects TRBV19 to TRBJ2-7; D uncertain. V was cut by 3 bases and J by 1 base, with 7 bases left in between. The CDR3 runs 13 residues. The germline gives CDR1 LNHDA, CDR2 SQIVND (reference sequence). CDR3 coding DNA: TGTGCCAGTAGTATCTCCCTTTCCTACGAGCAGTACTTC. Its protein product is CASSISLSYEQYF. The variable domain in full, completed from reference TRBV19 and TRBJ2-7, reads DGGITQSPKYLFRKEGQNVTLSCEQNLNHDAMYWYRQDPGQGLRLIYYSQIVNDFQKGDIAEGYSVSREKKESFPLTVTSAQKNPTAFYLCASSISLSYEQYFGPGTRLTVT.

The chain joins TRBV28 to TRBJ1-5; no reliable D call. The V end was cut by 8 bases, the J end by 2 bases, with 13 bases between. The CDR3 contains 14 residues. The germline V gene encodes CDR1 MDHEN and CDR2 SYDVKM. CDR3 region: CASHSGLGNQPQHF. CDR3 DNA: TGTGCCAGCCATTCGGGTCTGGGCAATCAGCCCCAGCATTTT.

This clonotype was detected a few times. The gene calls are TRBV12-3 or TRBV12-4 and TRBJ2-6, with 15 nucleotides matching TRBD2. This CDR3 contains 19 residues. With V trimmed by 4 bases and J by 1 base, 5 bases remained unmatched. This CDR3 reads CASSSGLAGGYSGANVLTF. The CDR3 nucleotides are TGTGCCAGCAGTTCTGGACTAGCGGGAGGGTATTCTGGGGCCAACGTCCTGACTTTC.